This TCR beta chain was retrieved from a study of PD-L1 blockade in urothelial cancer. Study at large: Blood analysis took place 3 weeks (second dose) and 6 weeks after treatment start.

This CDR3 has 16 amino acids. V gave up 5 bases and J gave up 4 bases, with 18 bases separating them. Germline CDR1 reads LNHDA; CDR2 reads SQIVND (reference sequence). This clone was seen just once. Repertoires were generated with immunoSEQ multiplex PCR, while TCRdb's copy carries only in-frame clones and drops some. The sample lists about 50,000 clones, more than 75% occurring once. Stated time point: peripheral blood 6 weeks after treatment start. Pretreatment and on-treatment samples were taken, numbering 1 to 8 per patient. The chain uses TRBV19 and TRBJ2-1, with D perhaps matching TRBD1 (6 bases). The receptor was isolated from a man in his sixties with urothelial cancer. This material consisted of PBMCs, taken around atezolizumab (anti-PD-L1) treatment. The CDR3 sequence: CASSPRAIGGYNEQFF. In DNA form, the CDR3 reads TGTGCCAGTAGTCCTCGGGCCATAGGGGGTTACAATGAGCAGTTCTTC.